The rows below give T cell receptor beta chains drawn from one sample of a study of T cell responses to AZD1222 COVID-19 vaccine. TCRdb's copy holds only in-frame clones and misses some; the assay was immunoSEQ multiplex PCR. The table has about 140,000 clones, approximately 90% seen once. The sequencing here drew on peripheral blood, taken on day 0 of AZD1222 vaccination. The origin of the receptors is an adult in good health. The CDR3 runs from the conserved cysteine through the conserved F or W. Fields, in order: J gene, V gene, D gene, clone size, CDR3 DNA, CDR3 protein. The D gene is left open where the match is weak. Some rows mark clone size as missing; the rest say once, few, many or name a class of expanded clone.

TRBJ1-4 TRBV9 - - TGTGCCAGCAGCCCAGAGCCTCCGGGAGAAAAACTGTTTTTT CASSPEPPGEKLFF
TRBJ1-2 TRBV5-4 - - TGTGCCAGCAGCTCAAACGGGGCGTATGGCTACACCTTC CASSSNGAYGYTF
TRBJ1-1 TRBV19 TRBD1 - TGTGCCAGTAAGGACAGGGAGAGGGTAACTGAAGCTTTCTTT CASKDRERVTEAFF
TRBJ1-6 TRBV27 - - TGTGCCAGCAGTTTCGGGGAGAATTCACCCCTCCACTTT CASSFGENSPLHF
TRBJ1-3 TRBV3-1/TRBV3-2 TRBD1 - TGTGCCAGCCACAGCCGGGACAGAGTTTACTCTGGAAACACCATATATTTT CASHSRDRVYSGNTIYF
TRBJ2-7 TRBV5-1 TRBD1 - TGCGCCAGCAGCTCCCTTCCGACAGGGGGGTCCTACGAGCAGTACTTC CASSSLPTGGSYEQYF
TRBJ2-2 TRBV24-1 - - TGTGCCACCAGTGATGGAGGGAACACCGGGGAGCTGTTTTTT CATSDGGNTGELFF
TRBJ2-5 TRBV5-8 TRBD1 - TGTGCCAGCAGCCTGGACAGGGCCCCGACTCAAGAGACCCAGTACTTC CASSLDRAPTQETQYF
TRBJ1-3 TRBV7-9 TRBD1 - TGTGCCAGCAGCTTAGGCTCTCGACAGGGGAGCGGAAACACCATATATTTT CASSLGSRQGSGNTIYF
TRBJ2-1 TRBV7-9 TRBD2 few TGTGCCAGCAGCTTAGGACTAGCTACCTTTTACAATGAGCAGTTCTTC CASSLGLATFYNEQFF
TRBJ1-2 TRBV4-1 - - TGCGCCAGCAGCCAAGATGGTGGGGGGCTTAACTATGGCTACACCTTC CASSQDGGGLNYGYTF
TRBJ2-7 TRBV11-2 - - TGTGCCAGCAGCCCAGGGAGTGGGTACGAGCAGTACTTC CASSPGSGYEQYF
TRBJ2-5 TRBV30 - - TGTGCCTGGAGTGGTCGCGACAGTCAAGAGACCCAGTACTTC CAWSGRDSQETQYF
TRBJ1-1 TRBV2 TRBD1 - TGTGCCACCGAAGACAGGGTGAACACTGAAGCTTTCTTT CATEDRVNTEAFF
TRBJ1-4 TRBV19 - once TGTGCCAGTAGCGTCAGGGGCGGAACTAATGAAAAACTGTTTTTT CASSVRGGTNEKLFF
TRBJ1-1 TRBV7-9 - few TGTGCCAGCAGGGACGGACGGAAGCTCGGTGAAGCTTTCTTT CASRDGRKLGEAFF
TRBJ1-6 TRBV5-1 - - TGCGCCAGCAGCTTGGGGGGGTCCGCTTCTAATTCACCCCTCCACTTT CASSLGGSASNSPLHF
TRBJ2-2 TRBV11-1 TRBD2 - TGTGCCAGCAGCTTAGTTCTAGCGGTAGGCGGGGAGCTGTTTTTT CASSLVLAVGGELFF
TRBJ1-2 TRBV6-5 TRBD1 - TGTGCCAGCAGCCCCAGGGGGACCCGGGACTATGGCTACACCTTC CASSPRGTRDYGYTF
TRBJ2-4 TRBV28 - - TGTGCCAGCAGTTTGACAGGCAGAAACATTCAGTACTTC CASSLTGRNIQYF
TRBJ1-3 TRBV19 - - TGTGCCAGTAGTATTAAGGGAGATGGAAACACCATATATTTT CASSIKGDGNTIYF
TRBJ1-5 TRBV18 - - TGTGCCAGCTCACCACCGGGGGGTAGGGCTCAGCCCCAGCATTTT CASSPPGGRAQPQHF
TRBJ2-7 TRBV15 - - TGTGCCACCAGCAGAGATGGGCTCCGGGGATCCTACGAGCAGTACTTC CATSRDGLRGSYEQYF
TRBJ1-2 TRBV6-5 - - TGTGCCAGCACGGACAGCTATGGCTACACCTTC CASTDSYGYTF
TRBJ2-1 TRBV11-2 - - TGTGCCAGCAGCCAAGGCTCTGGGCCATACAATGAGCAGTTCTTC CASSQGSGPYNEQFF
TRBJ1-2 TRBV2 TRBD1 - TGTGCCAGCGGCCCTGATTGGGGTGGGGTCGCGCTCGGGACAGGGGGGAACTATGGCTACACCTTC CASGPDWGGVALGTGGNYGYTF
TRBJ2-5 TRBV5-1 - - TGCGCCAGCAGCTTGGTGGACCCGAGAATGGAGACCCAGTACTTC CASSLVDPRMETQYF
TRBJ1-1 TRBV9 - - TGTGCCAGCAGCGTAGTTGGCACTGAAGCTTTCTTT CASSVVGTEAFF
TRBJ1-5 TRBV6-4 - few TGTGCCAGCAGTGAGACAGCAAATCAGCCCCAGCATTTT CASSETANQPQHF
TRBJ2-7 TRBV30 - - TGTGCCTGGAGTCCGAGGGGCTCCTACGAGCAGTACTTC CAWSPRGSYEQYF
TRBJ1-2 TRBV5-1 - once TGCGCCAGCAGCTTGGGGGTTTATGGCTACACCTTC CASSLGVYGYTF
TRBJ1-4 TRBV12-5 - - TGTGCTAGTGGTTTGGTGACGGGCGCTACTAATGAAAAACTGTTTTTT CASGLVTGATNEKLFF
TRBJ2-6 TRBV18 - - TGTGCCAGCTCACCGCGTCCGTCTGGGGCCAACGTCCTGACTTTC CASSPRPSGANVLTF
TRBJ1-5 TRBV6-5 - - TGTGCCAGCACCCAAGGAGGGTTTAGCAATCAGCCCCAGCATTTT CASTQGGFSNQPQHF
TRBJ1-6 TRBV7-9 - - TGTGCCAGCAGCTTAGAAGGTTGGAGCTCCTATAATTCACCCCTCCACTTT CASSLEGWSSYNSPLHF